The rows below give T cell receptor beta chains drawn from one sample of a study of breast tumors, draining lymph nodes, adjacent tissues. TCRdb recomputed calls from the multiplex PCR reads with MiXCR, one row per CDR3 protein. Here the sample spans about 180,000 distinct CDR3 sequences, 30% to 35% being singletons. Source material: axillary lymph node tissue. All receptors come from a female donor with breast cancer. Some clones in this sample may be carry-over from other donors' samples. Each CDR3 is given with its conserved first and last residue. D genes are given only for firm matches. Where a row states a size, it is once, few, many or the class of an expanded clone; other rows omit it.

V	size	J	D	DNA	CDR3
TRBV29-1	many	TRBJ2-1	TRBD2	TGCAGCGTCGATACTAGCGGGGGGGGCAATGAGCAGTTCTTC	CSVDTSGGGNEQFF
TRBV11-2	.	TRBJ1-5	.	TGTGCCAGCAGCTTAGCGCCTAGCCCCGAGCATTTT	CASSLAPSPEHF
TRBV27	few	TRBJ2-1	.	TGTGCCAGCAGTTCTTTGCGGGGTAACATCTTACAGTTCTTC	CASSSLRGNILQFF
TRBV3-1	many	TRBJ2-5	.	TGTGCCAGCAGCCACTCCCAGGGAGAAGAGACCCAGTACTTC	CASSHSQGEETQYF
TRBV9	.	TRBJ1-3	.	TGTGCCAGCCTCTCTGGAAACACCATATATTTT	CASLSGNTIYF
TRBV2	.	TRBJ1-2	TRBD1	TGTGCCAGCAGAACCGGGACAGCTAGCTTTGGGTTACCCTTC	CASRTGTASFGLPF
TRBV7-3	many	TRBJ2-3	TRBD1	TGTGCCAGCAGCTCAGGGGGTCCCACAGATACGCAGTATTTT	CASSSGGPTDTQYF
TRBV15	.	TRBJ1-2	.	TGTGCCACCAGCAGAAAAAGGGGCCCGCCCTATGGCTACACCTTC	CATSRKRGPPYGYTF
TRBV19	many	TRBJ2-1	TRBD2	TGTGCCAGTAAAAGACTAGCGGGAGGGAATGAGCAGTTCTTC	CASKRLAGGNEQFF
TRBV6-5	few	TRBJ2-7	TRBD1	TGTGCCAGCAGTTACTTTGGGACAGGATCCTACGAGCAGTACTTC	CASSYFGTGSYEQYF
TRBV7-2	many	TRBJ1-6	TRBD1	TGTGCCAGCAGCCGCACCCAACACAGGGGGCTTTTGAGCTCCTATAATTCACCCCTCCACTTT	CASSRTQHRGLLSSYNSPLHF
TRBV11-2	many	TRBJ2-7	TRBD2	TGTGCCAGCAGCCTTCGACTAGCGAGTGAGCAGTACTTC	CASSLRLASEQYF
TRBV29-1	once	TRBJ2-2	TRBD1	TGCAGCGTTTTCAGTCCGGGACAGCTTTTGGGGCGGGAGCTGTTTTTT	CSVFSPGQLLGRELFF
TRBV25-1	many	TRBJ2-5	.	TGTGCCAGCAGTGAATATGGGGTTGCGGAGACCCAGTACTTC	CASSEYGVAETQYF